This is a list of T cell receptor beta chains from one sample in a study of PD-1 blockade in classical Hodgkin lymphoma. Measured with immunoSEQ multiplex PCR; TCRdb has only the in-frame clones, and not every one. This sample carries 70,000 or so clones, 93% of them seen once, and the ten largest clones take approximately 2.5%. The material sequenced was peripheral blood mononuclear cells (PBMCs). All receptors derive from a human donor with classical Hodgkin lymphoma. The CDR3 runs from the conserved cysteine through the conserved F or W. A D gene is named only where the DNA matches it firmly. Some rows have no size entry. The others give once, few or many, or a class for an expanded clone.

j_gene | d_gene | v_gene | abundance | CDR3aa | CDR3nt
TRBJ2-2 | TRBD1 | TRBV19 | - | CASSIWRQGGTGELFF | TGTGCCAGTAGTATCTGGAGACAGGGTGGCACCGGGGAGCTGTTTTTT
TRBJ2-1 | TRBD2 | TRBV5-1 | - | CASSLGSGRAGNEQFF | TGCGCCAGCAGCTTGGGTAGCGGGAGGGCCGGTAATGAGCAGTTCTTC
TRBJ2-3 | - | TRBV7-9 | once | CASSLLGTDTQYF | TGTGCCAGCAGCCTCTTAGGGACAGATACGCAGTATTTT
TRBJ2-1 | - | TRBV21-1 | - | CASSNDGSGIRDNEQFF | TGTGCCAGCAGCAACGATGGTAGCGGGATTAGGGACAATGAGCAGTTCTTC
TRBJ1-5 | TRBD1 | TRBV2 | - | CASRGQYNQPQHF | TGTGCCAGCAGGGGACAGTACAATCAGCCCCAGCATTTT
TRBJ2-7 | TRBD1 | TRBV5-1 | - | CASSLAQGVEQYF | TGCGCCAGCAGCTTGGCCCAGGGGGTGGAGCAGTACTTC
TRBJ1-5 | - | TRBV19 | - | CASSGYGQPQHF | TGTGCCAGTAGTGGGTACGGGCAGCCCCAGCATTTT
TRBJ1-1 | TRBD1 | TRBV11-2 | once | CASSLGRGTGLRGNTEAFF | TGTGCCAGCAGCTTAGGACGAGGGACAGGGCTAAGAGGGAACACTGAAGCTTTCTTT
TRBJ1-5 | - | TRBV2 | - | CASSELRGAGDQPQHF | TGTGCCAGCAGTGAATTGCGGGGGGCGGGAGATCAGCCCCAGCATTTT
TRBJ2-3 | TRBD2 | TRBV19 | - | CASSIPTSGSTDTQYF | TGTGCCAGTAGTATCCCGACTAGCGGGAGTACAGATACGCAGTATTTT
TRBJ2-1 | TRBD1 | TRBV19 | - | CASSGDRIRSQGEQFF | TGTGCCAGTAGTGGGGACAGGATCCGCTCGCAGGGGGAGCAGTTCTTC
TRBJ2-2 | - | TRBV21-1 | - | CASSGITGGDPTGELFF | TGTGCCAGCAGCGGCATTACAGGGGGCGATCCCACCGGGGAGCTGTTTTTT
TRBJ1-2 | - | TRBV11-2 | - | CASSLETGANYGYTF | TGTGCCAGCAGCTTAGAGACAGGAGCCAACTATGGCTACACCTTC
TRBJ1-1 | - | TRBV2 | - | CASSSEAGSEAFF | TGTGCCAGCAGTTCCGAGGCAGGGTCTGAAGCTTTCTTT
TRBJ1-6 | TRBD1 | TRBV6-6 | - | CASSPGQGNSPLHF | TGTGCCAGCAGTCCCGGACAGGGGAATTCACCCCTCCACTTT
TRBJ1-6 | - | TRBV5-6 | - | CASTSLGIIQRRSPLHF | TGTGCCAGCACCTCCCTGGGCATCATCCAGCGGCGTTCACCCCTCCACTTT